This TCR beta chain appears in the sequencing data of a study of blood T cell repertoires in COVID-19. TCRdb's table, derived via immunoSEQ multiplex PCR, lists solely in-frame clones and lacks some. The sample has 50,000 to 65,000 clones; 88% are singletons. Only one count was recorded for this clone. V shed 0 bases, J shed 3 bases, and the junction held 6 bases outside the gene matches. This CDR3 contains 17 residues. Per germline, CDR1 SGDLS and CDR2 YYNGEE. The sample taken for sequencing was peripheral blood. The chain links TRBV9 to TRBJ2-1; TRBD2 matches at 10 bases. The sequence derives from a human donor in a cohort sampled during active COVID-19. The CDR3 DNA follows: TGTGCCAGCAGCGTAGCTCCGACTAGCGGGCACTACAATGAGCAGTTCTTC. Translation gives CASSVAPTSGHYNEQFF.